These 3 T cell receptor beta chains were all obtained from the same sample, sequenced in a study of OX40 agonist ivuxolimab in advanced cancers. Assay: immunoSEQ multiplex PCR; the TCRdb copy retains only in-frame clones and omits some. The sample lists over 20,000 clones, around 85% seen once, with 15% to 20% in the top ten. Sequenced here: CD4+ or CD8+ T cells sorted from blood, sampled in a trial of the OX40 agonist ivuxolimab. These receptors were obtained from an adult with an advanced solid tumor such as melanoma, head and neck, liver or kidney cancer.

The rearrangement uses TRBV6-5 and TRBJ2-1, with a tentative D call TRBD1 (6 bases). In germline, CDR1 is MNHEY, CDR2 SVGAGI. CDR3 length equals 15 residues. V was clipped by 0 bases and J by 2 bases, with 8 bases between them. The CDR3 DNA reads TGTGCCAGCAGTTACTCCAGGGGAACCTACAATGAGCAGTTCTTC. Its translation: CASSYSRGTYNEQFF.

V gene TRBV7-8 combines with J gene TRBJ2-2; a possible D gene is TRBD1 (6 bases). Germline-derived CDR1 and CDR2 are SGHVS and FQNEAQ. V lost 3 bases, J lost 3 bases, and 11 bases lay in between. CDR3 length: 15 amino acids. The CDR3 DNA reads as TGTGCCAGCAGCTTCTTACAGGGTGACACCGGGGAGCTGTTTTTT. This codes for CASSFLQGDTGELFF.

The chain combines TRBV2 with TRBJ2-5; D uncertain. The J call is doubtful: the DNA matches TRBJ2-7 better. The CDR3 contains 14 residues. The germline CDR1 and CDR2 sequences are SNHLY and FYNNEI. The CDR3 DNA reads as TGTGCCAGCAGTCTTACGGGCATCCCCTACGAGCAGTACTTC. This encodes CASSLTGIPYEQYF.